The clone carrying this TCR beta chain was counted between two and nine times. Its target is not known. These data belong to a study of blood T cells in healthy people across ages. Findings and caveats of the study: TCR beta diversity, measured per million T cells, fell in a roughly linear way with age.

The authors ran a second PCR of 7 to 11 cycles using a sample-barcoded 5' primer and a J-beta primer mix. Each single sample gave us at least 2.5 million CDR3-containing paired-end reads. Each CDR3 protein is one row after TCRdb ran MiXCR on the 5' RACE reads. The sample has around 1,700,000 distinct CDR3 sequences, approximately 28% seen once. The sample providers were healthy Caucasian people from Russia, aged about 6 to 95. CDR1 SGHTA and CDR2 FQGTGA come from the germline V gene. This CDR3 comprises 17 residues. The J segment lost 2 bases and the V segment lost 5 bases, leaving 13 bases of the junction unmatched.

The clonotype comes from a woman under 40 in good health. Sample: blood. The rearrangement links TRBV7-3 to TRBJ2-3, with TRBD2 matching over 7 bases. The CDR3 nucleotides read TGTGCCAGCAGCCCTGGCTTCGGCGGGGGAGCCACAGATACGCAGTATTTT. Translation gives CASSPGFGGGATDTQYF. The variable domain in full, with the rest retrieved from reference TRBV7-3 and TRBJ2-3, is GAGVSQTPSNKVTEKGKYVELRCDPISGHTALYWYRQSLGQGPEFLIYFQGTGAADDSGLPNDRFFAVRPEGSVSTLKIQRTERGDSAVYLCASSPGFGGGATDTQYFGPGTRLTVL.